This T cell receptor beta chain stems from a study of T cell repertoires in cytomegalovirus infection. Study-wide results and limits: Based on cumulative public TCR beta family frequency, carriers of CMV plus the relevant HLA were identified. Dominating the ex vivo response were HLA-C-restricted CMV-specific TCR beta clonotypes.

One entry per CDR3 protein results from TCRdb running MiXCR on the reads. Of approximately 730,000 distinct CDR3 sequences listed, 25% to 30% were seen once; the top ten hold around 13%. A note on this clonotype: The antigen is not known.

CDR1 is LNHDA and CDR2 is SQIVND in the germline V gene (reference sequence). Trimming cost V 3 bases and J 0 bases, with 14 bases left between them. The CDR3 runs 16 residues. The chain has TRBV19 and TRBJ1-1, with D possibly TRBD1 on 5 matching bases. The receptor's source is a human donor in good health (CMV status not recorded). Some clones in this sample may be carry-over from other donors' samples. The material sequenced was cultured CD8+ T cells from PBMCs, taken from culture after CMV antigen stimulation. Here the CDR3 DNA reads TGTGCCAGTAGTATCCGCCGACAGAAGATGAACACTGAAGCTTTCTTT. It yields the protein CASSIRRQKMNTEAFF. Complete variable domain (other parts from reference TRBV19 and TRBJ1-1): DGGITQSPKYLFRKEGQNVTLSCEQNLNHDAMYWYRQDPGQGLRLIYYSQIVNDFQKGDIAEGYSVSREKKESFPLTVTSAQKNPTAFYLCASSIRRQKMNTEAFFGQGTRLTVV.